This T cell receptor beta chain was identified in a study of shared clonotypes between healthy human individuals. Study observations and caveats: Sampling covered blood only; tissue repertoires likely differ. In contrast to clonotypes shared by all four donors, non-shared clonotypes had lower generation probabilities.

The protocol was immunoSEQ multiplex PCR, while the TCRdb copy is restricted to in-frame clones and leaves out a portion. In the table there are about 2.2 million clones, 93% of which are singletons. Per germline, CDR1 PRHDT and CDR2 FYEKMQ (reference sequence). The CDR3 runs 13 residues. V lost 0 bases and J 7 bases, leaving 10 bases between the germline ends. About this clone itself: Its antigen is unknown.

Cells designated naive CD8 were CD45RO-negative and were positively selected for CCR7, with terminally differentiated effector memory CD45RA+ cells excluded. The donor cohort consisted entirely of Caucasian adults residing in Nashville, Tennessee. The chain is built from TRBV13 and TRBJ2-7; D may be TRBD2 (6 bases). Sequencing was done on a sample of naive CD8+ T cells from PBMCs. This clonotype was sampled from a man aged 18 to 30 in good health. Some clones in this sample may be carry-over from other donors' samples. The CDR3 spells CASSLGRAGEQYF. CDR3 nucleotide sequence: TGTGCCAGCAGCTTAGGACGGGCGGGGGAGCAGTACTTC. Full variable domain (remainder filled in from reference TRBV13 and TRBJ2-7): AAGVIQSPRHLIKEKRETATLKCYPIPRHDTVYWYQQGPGQDPQFLISFYEKMQSDKGSIPDRFSAQQFSDYHSELNMSSLELGDSALYFCASSLGRAGEQYFGPGTRLTVT.